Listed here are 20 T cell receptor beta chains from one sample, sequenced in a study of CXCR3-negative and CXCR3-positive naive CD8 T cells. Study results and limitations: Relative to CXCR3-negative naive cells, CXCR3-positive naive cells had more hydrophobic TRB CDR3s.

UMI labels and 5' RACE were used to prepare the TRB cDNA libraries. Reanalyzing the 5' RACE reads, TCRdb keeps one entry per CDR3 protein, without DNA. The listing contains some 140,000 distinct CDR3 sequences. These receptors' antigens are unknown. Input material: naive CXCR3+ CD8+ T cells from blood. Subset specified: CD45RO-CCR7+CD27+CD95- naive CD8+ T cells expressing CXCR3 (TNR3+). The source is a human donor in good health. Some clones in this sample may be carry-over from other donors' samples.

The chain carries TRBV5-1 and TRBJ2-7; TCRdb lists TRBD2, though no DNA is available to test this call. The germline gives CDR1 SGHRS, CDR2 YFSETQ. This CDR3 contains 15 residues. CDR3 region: CASSLSSSGRYEQYF.

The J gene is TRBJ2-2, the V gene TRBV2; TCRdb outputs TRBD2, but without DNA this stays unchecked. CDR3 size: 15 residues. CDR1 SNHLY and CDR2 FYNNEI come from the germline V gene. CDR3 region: CARDLSGGAGGELFF.

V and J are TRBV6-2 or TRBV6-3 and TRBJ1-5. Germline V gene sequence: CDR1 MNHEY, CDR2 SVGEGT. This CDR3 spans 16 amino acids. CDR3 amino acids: CASSSTGPASWQPQHF.

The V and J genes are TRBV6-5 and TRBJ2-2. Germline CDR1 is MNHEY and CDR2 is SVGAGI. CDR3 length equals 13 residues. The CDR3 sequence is CASSYISTGELFF.

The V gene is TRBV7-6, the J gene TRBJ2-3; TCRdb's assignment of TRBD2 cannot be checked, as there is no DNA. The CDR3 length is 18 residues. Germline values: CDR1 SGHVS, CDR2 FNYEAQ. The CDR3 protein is CASSLGWASGRSTDTQYF. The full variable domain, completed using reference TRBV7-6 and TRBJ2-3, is GAGVSQSPRYKVTKRGQDVALRCDPISGHVSLYWYRQALGQGPEFLTYFNYEAQQDKSGLPNDRFSAERPEGSISTLTIQRTEQRDSAMYRCASSLGWASGRSTDTQYFGPGTRLTVL.

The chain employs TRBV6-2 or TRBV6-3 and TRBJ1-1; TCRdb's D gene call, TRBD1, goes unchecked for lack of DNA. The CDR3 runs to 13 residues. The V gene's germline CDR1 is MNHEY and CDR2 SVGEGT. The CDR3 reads CASSPTGFTEAFF.

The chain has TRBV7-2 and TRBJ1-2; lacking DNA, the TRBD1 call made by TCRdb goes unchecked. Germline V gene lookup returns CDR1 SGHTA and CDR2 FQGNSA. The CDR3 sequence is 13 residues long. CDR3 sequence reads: CASSLGGAGGHTF.

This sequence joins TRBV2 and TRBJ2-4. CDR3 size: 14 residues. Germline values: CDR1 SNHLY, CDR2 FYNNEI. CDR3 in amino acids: CASSEEGFTNIQYF.

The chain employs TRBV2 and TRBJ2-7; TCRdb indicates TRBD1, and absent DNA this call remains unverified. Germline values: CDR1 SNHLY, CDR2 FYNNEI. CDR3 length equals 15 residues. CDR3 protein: CASSEALGGNYEQYF.

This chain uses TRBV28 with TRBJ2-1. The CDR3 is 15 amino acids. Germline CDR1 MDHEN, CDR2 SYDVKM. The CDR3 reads CASRVGEYSYNEQFF. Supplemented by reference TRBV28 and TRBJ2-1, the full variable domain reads DVKVTQSSRYLVKRTGEKVFLECVQDMDHENMFWYRQDPGLGLRLIYFSYDVKMKEKGDIPEGYSVSREKKERFSLILESASTNQTSMYLCASRVGEYSYNEQFFGPGTRLTVL.

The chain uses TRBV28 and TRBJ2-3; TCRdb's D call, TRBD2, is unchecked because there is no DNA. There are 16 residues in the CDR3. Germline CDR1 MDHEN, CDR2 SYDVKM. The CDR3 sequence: CASSPSGGARTDTQYF.

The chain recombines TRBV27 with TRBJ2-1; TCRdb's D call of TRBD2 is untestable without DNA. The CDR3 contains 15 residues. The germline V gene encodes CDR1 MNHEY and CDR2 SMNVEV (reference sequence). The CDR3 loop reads CASSPLAGGMNEQFF.

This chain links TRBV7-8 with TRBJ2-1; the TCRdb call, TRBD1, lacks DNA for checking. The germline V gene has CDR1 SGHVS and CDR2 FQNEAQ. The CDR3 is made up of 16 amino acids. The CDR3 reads CASSLGLGQGYNEQFF.

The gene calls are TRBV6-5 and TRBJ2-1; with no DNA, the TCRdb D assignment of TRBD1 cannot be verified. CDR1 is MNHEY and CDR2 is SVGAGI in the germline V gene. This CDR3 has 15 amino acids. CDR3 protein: CASRLTGYPYNEQFF.

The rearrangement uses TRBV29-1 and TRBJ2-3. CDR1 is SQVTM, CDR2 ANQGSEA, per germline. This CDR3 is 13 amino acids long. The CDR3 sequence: CSVLGTGTDTQYF.

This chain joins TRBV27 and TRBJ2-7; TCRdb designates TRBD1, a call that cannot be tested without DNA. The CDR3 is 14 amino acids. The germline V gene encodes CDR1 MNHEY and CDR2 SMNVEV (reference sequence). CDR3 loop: CASSFSAGGYEQYF.

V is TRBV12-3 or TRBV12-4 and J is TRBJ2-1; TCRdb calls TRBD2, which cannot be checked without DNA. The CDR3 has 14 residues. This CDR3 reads CASSPNLPESGIIF.

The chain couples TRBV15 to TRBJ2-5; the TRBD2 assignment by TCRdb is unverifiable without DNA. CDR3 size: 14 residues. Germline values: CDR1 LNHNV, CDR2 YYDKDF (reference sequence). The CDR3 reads CATKTDLNQETQYF.

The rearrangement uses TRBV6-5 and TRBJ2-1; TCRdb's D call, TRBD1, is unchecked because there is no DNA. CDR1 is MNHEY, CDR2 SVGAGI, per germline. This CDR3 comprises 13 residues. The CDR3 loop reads CASSRDRGNEQFF.

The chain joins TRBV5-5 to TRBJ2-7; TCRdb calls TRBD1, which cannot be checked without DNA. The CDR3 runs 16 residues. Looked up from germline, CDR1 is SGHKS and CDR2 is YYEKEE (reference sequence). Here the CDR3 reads CASIVYPGIGGYEQYF.